The 27 T cell receptor beta chains below were found in one sample sequenced in a study of blood T cells in healthy people across ages. Primers used in a second PCR of roughly 6 to 12 cycles were a sample-barcoded 5' primer and a J-beta primer mix. In TCRdb, the 5' RACE reads were re-called with MiXCR into one record per CDR3 protein. The sample contains approximately 790,000 distinct CDR3 sequences, approximately 65% of which appear only once. Sequencing was carried out using blood. All receptors derive from a man aged 30-40 years in good health.

In this sample, this clonotype turned up a few times. This chain connects TRBV6-5 to TRBJ2-2; the D call may be TRBD1 or TRBD2 (5 bases each). Deletions cut 4 bases from V and 2 bases from J, with 11 bases between. CDR3 size: 15 residues. Per germline, CDR1 MNHEY and CDR2 SVGAGI. Here the CDR3 DNA reads TGTGCCAGCAGTTCCGGGACGGGCAACACCGGGGAGCTGTTTTTT. It codes for CASSSGTGNTGELFF.

The genes are TRBV20-1 and TRBJ1-6, with D tentatively TRBD1 (5 bases). Germline CDR1 reads DFQATT; CDR2 reads SNEGSKA (reference sequence). CDR3 length: 13 amino acids. The V and J ends lost 6 bases and 10 bases respectively, with 16 bases between them. The CDR3 region is CSAPQGNWSPLHF. CDR3 nucleotides: TGCAGTGCCCCCCAGGGCAATTGGTCACCCCTCCACTTT.

This clonotype was detected once. The chain recombines TRBV7-9 with TRBJ2-1, with TRBD2 as a possible D gene (6 bases). Germline CDR1 SEHNR, CDR2 FQNEAQ (reference sequence). The CDR3 sequence is 16 residues long. Trimming cost V 2 bases and J 4 bases, with 15 bases left between them. CDR3 nucleotide sequence: TGTGCCAGCAGCTTACACTGGGGACTCCATTACAATGAGCAGTTCTTC. The encoded protein is CASSLHWGLHYNEQFF.

This clonotype was observed a few times. This chain links TRBV12-3 or TRBV12-4 with TRBJ2-3; D is unresolved. Between the trimmed V and J ends, which lost 9 bases and 0 bases, there was a span of 13 bases. CDR3 length: 14 amino acids. The CDR3 DNA sequence: TGTGCCAGTAGTCCTACCCGTAGCACAGATACGCAGTATTTT. Translated: CASSPTRSTDTQYF.

This clonotype was counted ten times or more. The genes are TRBV6-1 and TRBJ2-1, with 7 bases that match TRBD1. Germline CDR1 MNHNS, CDR2 SASEGT. The CDR3 has 14 residues. Trimming cost V 5 bases and J 5 bases; bases outside gene matches: 6. CDR3 amino acids: CASSQPGQNNEQFF. The DNA for the CDR3 is TGTGCCAGCAGTCAACCGGGACAGAACAATGAGCAGTTCTTC.

The chain employs TRBV28 and TRBJ2-5; 10 positions match TRBD2. Gene TRBJ2-7 matches the end of the DNA better, so the J call may be wrong. CDR3 size: 15 residues. The germline CDR1 and CDR2 sequences are MDHEN and SYDVKM. The CDR3 region is CASGTIAGGVYEQYF. The CDR3 bases are TGTGCCAGCGGTACCATAGCGGGGGGCGTATACGAGCAGTACTTC.

This clonotype was recorded a few times. The genes are TRBV10-3 and TRBJ1-4; 7 nucleotides align to TRBD1. Germline values: CDR1 ENHRY, CDR2 SYGVKD. With 0 bases clipped from V and 6 bases from J, the junction kept 7 bases outside the gene matches. The CDR3 is made up of 16 amino acids. The CDR3: CAISESRQGEDEKLFF. The CDR3 nucleotides are TGTGCCATCAGTGAGTCAAGACAGGGAGAGGATGAAAAACTGTTTTTT.

V is TRBV4-3 and J is TRBJ2-7, with TRBD1 matching 7 bases. The trim removed 1 base at V and 3 bases at J, leaving 6 bases unmatched. Germline CDR1 is LGHNA and CDR2 is YSLEER. The CDR3 covers 15 residues. Here the CDR3 reads CASSQAVAGGYEQYF. CDR3 DNA sequence: TGCGCCAGCAGCCAAGCGGTGGCAGGGGGCTACGAGCAGTACTTC.

The chain has TRBV27 and TRBJ1-5; D is possibly TRBD1 (5 bases). Germline assignment: CDR1 MNHEY and CDR2 SMNVEV (reference sequence). The CDR3 has 15 residues. The germline V and J ends were trimmed by 3 bases and 2 bases, with 11 bases remaining between them. CDR3 amino acids: CASSFRGRGNQPQHF. CDR3 DNA: TGTGCCAGCAGTTTTCGGGGCAGGGGCAATCAGCCCCAGCATTTT.

The V gene is TRBV6-6, the J gene TRBJ1-2; D unclear. The CDR3 is 13 amino acids. V lost 6 bases to trimming and J lost 3 bases, with 11 bases between them. Germline V gene data show CDR1 as MNHNY and CDR2 as SVGAGI (reference sequence). The CDR3 coding sequence is TGTGCCAGCAGCCCCAGCTCATACTATGGCTACACCTTC. It is translated as CASSPSSYYGYTF.

This clonotype was seen a few times. The V and J genes are TRBV20-1 and TRBJ2-7; D not certain. Germline V gene data show CDR1 as DFQATT and CDR2 as SNEGSKA (reference sequence). This CDR3 has 16 residues. Trimming removed 0 bases from V and 0 bases from J, with 15 bases in between. The CDR3 sequence is CSARDEAEGNSYEQYF. The CDR3 nucleotides read TGCAGTGCTAGAGACGAGGCGGAAGGAAACTCCTACGAGCAGTACTTC.

The chain carries TRBV10-3 and TRBJ1-2; 8 bases fit TRBD1. From germline, CDR1 is ENHRY and CDR2 SYGVKD. V dropped 6 bases and J dropped 4; count of bases not matched to a gene: 7. This CDR3 is 14 amino acids long. CDR3: CAISYGQGGYGYTF. CDR3 nucleotides: TGTGCCATCAGCTACGGACAGGGAGGCTATGGCTACACCTTC.

This clonotype has ten or more counts. This chain connects TRBV29-1 to TRBJ2-5; a possible D gene is TRBD2 (6 bases). The V gene's germline CDR1 is SQVTM and CDR2 ANQGSEA. The CDR3 has 13 amino acids. Trimming stripped 0 bases from V and 5 bases from J, with 10 bases between. CDR3 loop: CSVEEGRSETQYF. The CDR3 DNA follows: TGCAGCGTTGAAGAGGGGAGGTCCGAGACCCAGTACTTC.

This rearrangement joins TRBV19 to TRBJ1-2, with D hard to call. CDR1 is LNHDA and CDR2 is SQIVND in the germline V gene (reference sequence). CDR3 length: 12 residues. Trimming removed 1 base at V and 8 bases at J, with 8 bases between. CDR3 DNA: TGTGCCAGTAGTATAGCGGGGAACGGCTACACCTTC. Translated, it gives CASSIAGNGYTF.

The chain employs TRBV4-3 and TRBJ2-1; D unresolved. The V end was cut by 1 base, the J end by 4 bases, with 11 bases between. CDR3 size: 15 residues. The V gene's germline CDR1 is LGHNA and CDR2 YSLEER. The CDR3 reads CASSQGVLVYNEQFF. CDR3 DNA sequence: TGCGCCAGCAGCCAAGGTGTGTTGGTTTACAATGAGCAGTTCTTC.

The chain is built from TRBV10-3 and TRBJ1-4; 8 nucleotides agree with TRBD1. The germline CDR1 and CDR2 sequences are ENHRY and SYGVKD. The CDR3 has 13 amino acids. V was pared by 4 bases and J by 5 bases, with 0 bases of the junction left unmatched. The CDR3: CAISGTGNEKLFF. The DNA for the CDR3 is TGTGCCATCAGTGGGACAGGGAATGAAAAACTGTTTTTT.

The chain is built from TRBV7-2 and TRBJ1-5; no firm D call. V was cut by 2 bases and J by 2 bases, with 10 bases left in between. Germline V lookup: CDR1 SGHTA, CDR2 FQGNSA. The CDR3 loop spans 15 amino acids. CDR3 protein: CASSLFRNGNQPQHF. CDR3 sequence (DNA): TGTGCCAGCAGCTTATTTAGGAACGGCAATCAGCCCCAGCATTTT.

This clonotype was observed a handful of times. The CDR3: CASLLAGGPSEQFF. CDR3 nucleotide sequence: TGTGCCAGCCTGTTGGCGGGGGGGCCGAGTGAGCAGTTCTTC. The chain carries TRBV3-1 and TRBJ2-1; 9 bases fit TRBD2. The germline gives CDR1 LGHDT, CDR2 YNNKEL (reference sequence). CDR3 size: 14 residues. J gave up 9 bases and V 8 bases, and 11 bases lay outside the gene matches.

The sample holds a few counts of this clonotype. CDR3 bases: TGCAGTGCTTATCCCCAGGCCTACGAGCAGTACTTC. Translation gives CSAYPQAYEQYF. The chain uses TRBV20-1 and TRBJ2-7; D gene uncertain. The CDR3 runs 12 residues. V lost 5 bases, J lost 2 bases, and 10 bases lay in between. Per the germline V gene, CDR1 is DFQATT and CDR2 is SNEGSKA (reference sequence).

This clonotype was seen only once. CDR3 nucleotides: TGTGCTACCCCCAGTAACGGCCCTAGCGGGGGGTCTCAAGAGACCCAGTACTTC. It is translated as CATPSNGPSGGSQETQYF. This sequence joins TRBV7-7 and TRBJ2-5; 11 bases line up with TRBD2. CDR1 SSHAT and CDR2 FNYEAQ come from the germline V gene (reference sequence). CDR3 length equals 18 residues.

The V and J genes are TRBV7-2 and TRBJ2-5, with TRBD2 matching over 9 bases. Trimming took 2 bases from V and 5 from J; bases not matched to a gene: 9. The CDR3 spans 16 residues. Per the germline V gene, CDR1 is SGHTA and CDR2 is FQGNSA. CDR3 bases: TGTGCCAGCAGCTTACTCTGGCGGGGGGGCCGGGAGACCCAGTACTTC. Translated, it gives CASSLLWRGGRETQYF.

J is TRBJ2-3 and V is TRBV7-3; D unclear. V dropped 10 bases and J dropped 5 bases, with 10 bases sitting between them. Germline lookup yields CDR1 SGHTA and CDR2 FQGTGA. This CDR3 has 11 amino acids. The DNA of the CDR3 is TGTGCCACCCATACGAGAGATACGCAGTATTTT. It translates to CATHTRDTQYF.

This clonotype was counted at least ten times. This sequence joins TRBV7-3 and TRBJ2-5; 9 bases align to TRBD1. This CDR3 has 14 residues. The V and J ends lost 5 bases and 4 bases, in that order; junction bases with no gene match: 5. CDR1 is SGHTA and CDR2 is FQGTGA in the germline V gene. As DNA, the CDR3 is TGTGCCAGCAGCCGGGGACAGGGAAGAGAGACCCAGTACTTC. Translated, it gives CASSRGQGRETQYF.

This clonotype was counted a single time. A much larger clone lies one base from this, so it may be a read error. The chain carries TRBV12-3 or TRBV12-4 and TRBJ2-1; D perhaps matches TRBD1 (5 bases). V shed 5 bases and J shed 13 bases, with 18 bases lying between them. The CDR3 contains 13 residues. In nucleotides, the CDR3 is TGTGCCAGCAGTGCCGTGGGGCAGGAGACCCAGTTCTTC. Protein: CASSAVGQETQFF.

In the case of this clonotype: A read error may account for a junction end that differs from germline. The chain links TRBV4-3 to TRBJ1-5; tentative D call: TRBD1 (6 bases). The CDR3 is made up of 17 amino acids. Germline V CDR1 and CDR2: LGHNA, YSLEER. CDR3 in DNA: TGCGCCAGCAGCCAAGATTGGAGGGGGAAGAGCAATCGGCCCCAGCATTTT. The encoded protein is CASSQDWRGKSNRPQHF.

J is TRBJ1-4 and V is TRBV20-1; 11 nucleotides agree with TRBD2. Matching the DNA end better, TRBJ2-3 makes the J call doubtful. This CDR3 has 16 amino acids. Germline V gives CDR1 DFQATT, CDR2 SNEGSKA (reference sequence). The CDR3: CSASTGLAGRADTQYF. As DNA, the CDR3 is TGCAGTGCTTCCACAGGACTAGCGGGTCGGGCAGATACGCAGTATTTT.

This clonotype was found once. The V call is TRBV20-1, the J call TRBJ2-1; tentative D call: TRBD1 (7 bases). Trimming removed 0 bases from V and 4 bases from J, with 16 bases in between. The CDR3 extends over 16 amino acids. The germline V gene has CDR1 DFQATT and CDR2 SNEGSKA (reference sequence). CDR3: CSARDPGGSPYNEQFF. The CDR3 DNA reads TGCAGTGCTAGAGATCCAGGGGGGTCCCCTTACAATGAGCAGTTCTTC.